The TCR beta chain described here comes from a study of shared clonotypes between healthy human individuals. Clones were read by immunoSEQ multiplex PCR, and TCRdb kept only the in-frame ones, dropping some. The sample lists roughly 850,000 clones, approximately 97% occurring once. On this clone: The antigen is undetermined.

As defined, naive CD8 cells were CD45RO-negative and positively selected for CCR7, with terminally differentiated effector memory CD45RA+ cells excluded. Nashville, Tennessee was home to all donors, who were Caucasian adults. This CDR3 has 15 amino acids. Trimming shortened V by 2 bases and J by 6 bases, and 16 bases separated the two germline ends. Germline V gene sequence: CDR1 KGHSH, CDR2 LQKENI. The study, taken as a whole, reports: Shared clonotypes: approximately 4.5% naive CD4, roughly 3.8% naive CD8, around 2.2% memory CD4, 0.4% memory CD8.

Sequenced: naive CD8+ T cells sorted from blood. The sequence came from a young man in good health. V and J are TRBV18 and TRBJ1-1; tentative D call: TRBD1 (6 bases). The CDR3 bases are TGTGCCAGCTCACCATCAGGGGTGGGATTCGCTGAAGCTTTCTTT. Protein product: CASSPSGVGFAEAFF.